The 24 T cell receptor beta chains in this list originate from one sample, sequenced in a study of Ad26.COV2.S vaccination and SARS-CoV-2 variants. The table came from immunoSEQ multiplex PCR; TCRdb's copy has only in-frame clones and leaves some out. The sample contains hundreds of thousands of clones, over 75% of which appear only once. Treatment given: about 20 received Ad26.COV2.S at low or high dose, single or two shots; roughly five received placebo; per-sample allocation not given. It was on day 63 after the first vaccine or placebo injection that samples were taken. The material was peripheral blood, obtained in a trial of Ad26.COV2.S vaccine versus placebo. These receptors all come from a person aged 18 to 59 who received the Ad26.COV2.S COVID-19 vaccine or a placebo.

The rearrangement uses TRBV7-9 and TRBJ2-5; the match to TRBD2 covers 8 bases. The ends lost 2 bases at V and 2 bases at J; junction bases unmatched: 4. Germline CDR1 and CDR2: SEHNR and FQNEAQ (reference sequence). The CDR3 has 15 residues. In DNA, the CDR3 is TGTGCCAGCAGCTTAACGGGAGGGCCTCAAGAGACCCAGTACTTC. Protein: CASSLTGGPQETQYF.

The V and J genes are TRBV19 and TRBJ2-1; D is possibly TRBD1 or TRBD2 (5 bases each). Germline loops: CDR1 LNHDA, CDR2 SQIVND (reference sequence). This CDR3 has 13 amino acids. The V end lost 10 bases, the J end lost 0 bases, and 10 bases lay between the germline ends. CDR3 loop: CATGLSSYNEQFF. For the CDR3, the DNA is TGTGCCACGGGGCTCAGCTCCTACAATGAGCAGTTCTTC.

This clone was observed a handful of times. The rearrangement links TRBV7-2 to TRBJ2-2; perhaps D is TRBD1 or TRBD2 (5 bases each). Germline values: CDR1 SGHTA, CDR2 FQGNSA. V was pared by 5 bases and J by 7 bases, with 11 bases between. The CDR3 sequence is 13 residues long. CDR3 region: CASSKGTGGELFF. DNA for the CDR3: TGTGCCAGCAGCAAAGGGACGGGCGGGGAGCTGTTTTTT.

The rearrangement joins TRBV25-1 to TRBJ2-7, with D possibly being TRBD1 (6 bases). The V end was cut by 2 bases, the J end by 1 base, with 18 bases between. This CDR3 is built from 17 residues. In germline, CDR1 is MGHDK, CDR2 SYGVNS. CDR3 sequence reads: CASSEEPTMDRSYEQYF. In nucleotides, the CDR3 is TGTGCCAGCAGTGAAGAGCCTACGATGGACAGATCCTACGAGCAGTACTTC.

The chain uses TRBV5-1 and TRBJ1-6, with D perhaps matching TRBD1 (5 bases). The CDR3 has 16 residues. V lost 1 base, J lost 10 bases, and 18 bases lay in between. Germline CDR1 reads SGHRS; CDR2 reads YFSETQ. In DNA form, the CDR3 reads TGCGCCAGCAGCTTGCAACCGAGGGACGTCGGGTCACCCCTCCACTTT. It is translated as CASSLQPRDVGSPLHF.

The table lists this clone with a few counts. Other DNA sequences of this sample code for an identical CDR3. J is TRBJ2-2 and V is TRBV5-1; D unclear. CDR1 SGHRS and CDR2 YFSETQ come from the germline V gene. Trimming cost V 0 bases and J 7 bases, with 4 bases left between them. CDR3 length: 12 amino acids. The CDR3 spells CASSLAGGELFF. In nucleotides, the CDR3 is TGCGCCAGCAGCTTGGCGGGCGGGGAGCTGTTTTTT.

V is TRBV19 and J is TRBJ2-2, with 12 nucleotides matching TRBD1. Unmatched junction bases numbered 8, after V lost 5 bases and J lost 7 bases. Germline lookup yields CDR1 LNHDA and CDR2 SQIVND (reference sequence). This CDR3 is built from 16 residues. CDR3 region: CASSPWGQGAVGELFF. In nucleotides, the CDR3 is TGTGCCAGTAGTCCATGGGGACAGGGGGCTGTCGGGGAGCTGTTTTTT.

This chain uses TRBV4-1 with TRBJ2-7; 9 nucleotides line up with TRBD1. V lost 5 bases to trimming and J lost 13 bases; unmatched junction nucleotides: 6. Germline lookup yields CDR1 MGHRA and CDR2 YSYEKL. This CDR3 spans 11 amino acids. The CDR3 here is CASSEGQGLYF. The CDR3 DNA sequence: TGCGCCAGCAGCGAAGGACAGGGGCTTTACTTC.

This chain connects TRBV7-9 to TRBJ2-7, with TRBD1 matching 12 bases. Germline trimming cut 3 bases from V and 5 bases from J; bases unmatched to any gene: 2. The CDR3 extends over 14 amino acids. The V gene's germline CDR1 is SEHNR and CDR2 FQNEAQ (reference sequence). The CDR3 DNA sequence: TGTGCCAGCAGCTTGGGACAGGGGGCAAACGAGCAGTACTTC. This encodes CASSLGQGANEQYF. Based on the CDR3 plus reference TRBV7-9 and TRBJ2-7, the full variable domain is DTGVSQNPRHKITKRGQNVTFRCDPISEHNRLYWYRQTLGQGPEFLTYFQNEAQLEKSRLLSDRFSAERPKGSFSTLEIQRTEQGDSAMYLCASSLGQGANEQYFGPGTRLTVT.

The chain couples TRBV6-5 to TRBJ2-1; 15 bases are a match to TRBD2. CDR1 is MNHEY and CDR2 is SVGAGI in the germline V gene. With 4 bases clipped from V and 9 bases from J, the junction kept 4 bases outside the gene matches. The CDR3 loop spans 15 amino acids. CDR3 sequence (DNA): TGTGCCAGCAGTTTGGGACTAGCGGGAGGCGCTGAGCAGTTCTTC. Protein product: CASSLGLAGGAEQFF.

CDR3 coding DNA: TGTGCCAGCAGCTCCCCGACCGGGAGGAGCTACGAGCAGTACTTC. It specifies CASSSPTGRSYEQYF. V usage is TRBV5-4 and J usage is TRBJ2-7; 7 bases fit TRBD2. CDR3 length: 15 residues. Losses at the gene ends were 3 bases for V and 3 bases for J; bases not matched to a gene: 9. Germline V CDR1 and CDR2: SGHNT, YYREEE (reference sequence).

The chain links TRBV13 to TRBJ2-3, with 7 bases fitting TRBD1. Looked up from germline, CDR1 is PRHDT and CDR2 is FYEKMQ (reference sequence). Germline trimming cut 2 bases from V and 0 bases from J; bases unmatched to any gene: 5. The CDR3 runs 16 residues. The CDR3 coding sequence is TGTGCCAGCAGCTTAAGGGACAGCTATAGCACAGATACGCAGTATTTT. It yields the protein CASSLRDSYSTDTQYF. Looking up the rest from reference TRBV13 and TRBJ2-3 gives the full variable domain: AAGVIQSPRHLIKEKRETATLKCYPIPRHDTVYWYQQGPGQDPQFLISFYEKMQSDKGSIPDRFSAQQFSDYHSELNMSSLELGDSALYFCASSLRDSYSTDTQYFGPGTRLTVL.

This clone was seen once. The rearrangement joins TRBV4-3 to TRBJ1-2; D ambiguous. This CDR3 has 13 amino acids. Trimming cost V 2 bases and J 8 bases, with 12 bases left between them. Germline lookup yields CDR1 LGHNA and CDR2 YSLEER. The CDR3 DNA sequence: TGCGCCAGCAGCCAAAACAACGTGGAGGGCTACACCTTC. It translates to CASSQNNVEGYTF.

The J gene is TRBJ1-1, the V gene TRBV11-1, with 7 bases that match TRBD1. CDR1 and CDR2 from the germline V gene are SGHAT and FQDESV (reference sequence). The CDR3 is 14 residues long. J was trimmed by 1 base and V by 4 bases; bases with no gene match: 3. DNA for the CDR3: TGTGCCAGCAGCTCTAGACAGGGGAACACTGAAGCTTTCTTT. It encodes CASSSRQGNTEAFF. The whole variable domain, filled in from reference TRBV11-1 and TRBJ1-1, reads EAEVAQSPRYKITEKSQAVAFWCDPISGHATLYWYRQILGQGPELLVQFQDESVVDDSQLPKDRFSAERLKGVDSTLKIQPAELGDSAMYLCASSSRQGNTEAFFGQGTRLTVV.

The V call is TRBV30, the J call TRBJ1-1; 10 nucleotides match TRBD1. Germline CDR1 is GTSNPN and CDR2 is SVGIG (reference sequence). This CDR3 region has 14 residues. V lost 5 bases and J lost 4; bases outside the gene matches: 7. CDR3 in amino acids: CAWDRGDRGTEAFF. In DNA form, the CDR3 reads TGTGCCTGGGATCGCGGGGACAGGGGCACTGAAGCTTTCTTT.

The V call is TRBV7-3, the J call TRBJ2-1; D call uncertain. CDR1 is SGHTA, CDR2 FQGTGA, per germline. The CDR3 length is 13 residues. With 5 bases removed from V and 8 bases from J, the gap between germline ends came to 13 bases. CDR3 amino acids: CASSPRIADEQFF. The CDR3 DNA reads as TGTGCCAGCAGCCCTCGAATAGCCGATGAGCAGTTCTTC.

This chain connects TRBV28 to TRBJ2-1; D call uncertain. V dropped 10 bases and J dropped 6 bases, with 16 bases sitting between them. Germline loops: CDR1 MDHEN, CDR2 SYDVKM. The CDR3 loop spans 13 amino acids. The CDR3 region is CATSPPGSNEQFF. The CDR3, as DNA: TGTGCCACCTCACCCCCAGGTAGCAATGAGCAGTTCTTC. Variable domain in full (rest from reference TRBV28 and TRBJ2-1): DVKVTQSSRYLVKRTGEKVFLECVQDMDHENMFWYRQDPGLGLRLIYFSYDVKMKEKGDIPEGYSVSREKKERFSLILESASTNQTSMYLCATSPPGSNEQFFGPGTRLTVL.

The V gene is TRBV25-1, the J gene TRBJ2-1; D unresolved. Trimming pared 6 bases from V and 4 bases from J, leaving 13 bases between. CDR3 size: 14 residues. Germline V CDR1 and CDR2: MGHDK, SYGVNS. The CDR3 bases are TGTGCCAGCAGCGACATAAGCCGATACAATGAGCAGTTCTTC. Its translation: CASSDISRYNEQFF.

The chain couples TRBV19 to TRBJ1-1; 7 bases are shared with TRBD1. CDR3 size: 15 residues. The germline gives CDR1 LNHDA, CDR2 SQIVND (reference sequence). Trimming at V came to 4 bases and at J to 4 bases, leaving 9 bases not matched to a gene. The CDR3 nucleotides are TGTGCCAGTAGTACCACAGGGGTTCTTGGCACTGAAGCTTTCTTT. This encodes CASSTTGVLGTEAFF.

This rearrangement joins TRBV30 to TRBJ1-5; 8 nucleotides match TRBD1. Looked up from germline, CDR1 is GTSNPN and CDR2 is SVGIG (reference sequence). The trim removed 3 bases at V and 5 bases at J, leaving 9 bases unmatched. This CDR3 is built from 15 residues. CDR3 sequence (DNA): TGTGCCTGGAGCATGCCAGGGGGCGACGATCAGCCCCAGCATTTT. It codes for CAWSMPGGDDQPQHF.

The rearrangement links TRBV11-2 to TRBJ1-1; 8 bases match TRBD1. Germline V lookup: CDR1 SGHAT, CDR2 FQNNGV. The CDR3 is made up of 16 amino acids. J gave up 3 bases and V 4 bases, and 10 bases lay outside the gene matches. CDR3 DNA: TGTGCCAGCAGCTCTGGACAGGGAGGCATGCACACTGAAGCTTTCTTT. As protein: CASSSGQGGMHTEAFF. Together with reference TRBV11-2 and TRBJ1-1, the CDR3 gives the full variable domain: EAGVAQSPRYKIIEKRQSVAFWCNPISGHATLYWYQQILGQGPKLLIQFQNNGVVDDSQLPKDRFSAERLKGVDSTLKIQPAKLEDSAVYLCASSSGQGGMHTEAFFGQGTRLTVV.

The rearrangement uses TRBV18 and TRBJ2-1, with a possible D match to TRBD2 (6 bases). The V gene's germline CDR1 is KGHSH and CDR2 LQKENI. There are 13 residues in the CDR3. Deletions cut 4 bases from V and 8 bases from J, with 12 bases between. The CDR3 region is CASSRGGGDEQFF. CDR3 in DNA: TGTGCCAGCTCACGGGGAGGTGGAGATGAGCAGTTCTTC.

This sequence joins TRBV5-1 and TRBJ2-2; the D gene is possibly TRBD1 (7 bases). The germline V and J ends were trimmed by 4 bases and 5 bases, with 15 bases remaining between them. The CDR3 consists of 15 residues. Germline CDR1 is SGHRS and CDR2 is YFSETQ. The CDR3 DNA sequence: TGCGCCAGCAGCCCTACAGGGGAGGTTACCGGGGAGCTGTTTTTT. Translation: CASSPTGEVTGELFF.

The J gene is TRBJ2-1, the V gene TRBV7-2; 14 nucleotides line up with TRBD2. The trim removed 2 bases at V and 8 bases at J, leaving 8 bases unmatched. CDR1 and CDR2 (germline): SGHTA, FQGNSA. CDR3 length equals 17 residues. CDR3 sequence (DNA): TGTGCCAGCAGCTTAAGGCCGGGACTAGCGGGAGTCCATGAGCAGTTCTTC. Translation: CASSLRPGLAGVHEQFF.